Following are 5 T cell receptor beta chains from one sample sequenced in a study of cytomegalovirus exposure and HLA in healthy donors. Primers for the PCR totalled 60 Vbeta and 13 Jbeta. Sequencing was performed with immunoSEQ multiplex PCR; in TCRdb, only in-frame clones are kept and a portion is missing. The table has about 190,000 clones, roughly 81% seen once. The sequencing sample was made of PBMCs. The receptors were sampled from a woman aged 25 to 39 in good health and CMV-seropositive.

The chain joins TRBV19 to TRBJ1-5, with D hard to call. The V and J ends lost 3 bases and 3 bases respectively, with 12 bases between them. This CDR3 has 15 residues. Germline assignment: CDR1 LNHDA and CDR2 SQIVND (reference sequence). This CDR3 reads CASSIFGGFNQPQHF. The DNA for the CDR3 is TGTGCCAGTAGTATCTTCGGAGGGTTCAATCAGCCCCAGCATTTT. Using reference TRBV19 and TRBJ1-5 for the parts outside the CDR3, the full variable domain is DGGITQSPKYLFRKEGQNVTLSCEQNLNHDAMYWYRQDPGQGLRLIYYSQIVNDFQKGDIAEGYSVSREKKESFPLTVTSAQKNPTAFYLCASSIFGGFNQPQHFGDGTRLSIL.

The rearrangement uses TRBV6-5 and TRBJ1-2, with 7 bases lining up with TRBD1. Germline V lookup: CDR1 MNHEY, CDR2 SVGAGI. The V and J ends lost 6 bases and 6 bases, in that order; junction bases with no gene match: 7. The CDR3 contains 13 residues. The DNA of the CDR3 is TGTGCCAGCAGCCTTGACAGGGAACATGGCTACACCTTC. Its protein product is CASSLDREHGYTF.

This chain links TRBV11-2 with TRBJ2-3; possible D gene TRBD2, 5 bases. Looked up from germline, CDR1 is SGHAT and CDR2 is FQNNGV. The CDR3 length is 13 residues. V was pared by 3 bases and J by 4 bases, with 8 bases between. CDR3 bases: TGTGCCAGCAGCTTCCCCGGGGCAGATACGCAGTATTTT. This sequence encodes CASSFPGADTQYF.

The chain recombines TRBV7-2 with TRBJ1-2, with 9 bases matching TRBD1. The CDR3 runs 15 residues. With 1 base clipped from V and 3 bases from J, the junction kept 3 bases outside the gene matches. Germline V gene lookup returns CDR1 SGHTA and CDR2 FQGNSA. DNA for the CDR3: TGTGCCAGCAGCTTAGTGACAGGGGGGGACTATGGCTACACCTTC. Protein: CASSLVTGGDYGYTF.

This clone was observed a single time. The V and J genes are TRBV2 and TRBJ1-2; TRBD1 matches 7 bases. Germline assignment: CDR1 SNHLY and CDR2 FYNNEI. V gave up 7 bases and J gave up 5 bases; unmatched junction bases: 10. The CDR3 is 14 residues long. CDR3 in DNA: TGTGCCAGCACCGGGGACAGCCATTCTTATGGCTACACCTTC. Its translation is CASTGDSHSYGYTF.